This TCR beta chain was identified in a study of T-cell memory formation after mild COVID-19. Findings and limits, study-wide: Second-wave clones peaking on day 37 lacked confirmed SARS-CoV-2 specificity. A subset of responding clones appeared in pre-infection memory, suggesting cross-reactive memory joined.

As for this clonotype: No antigen is known for it.

TCRdb analysed the 5' RACE reads with MiXCR anew, one entry per CDR3 protein. Of roughly 340,000 distinct CDR3 sequences listed, approximately 22% are singletons. The source is a man in his late teens or twenties who had mild COVID-19 (a few samples of this study predate the infection). Cell type and time point are not known. The source material was PBMCs or a T cell subset sorted from them (not recorded which).

The CDR3 sequence: CASLAVNEQFF. The CDR3 DNA sequence: TGTGCCAGTTTAGCGGTCAATGAGCAGTTCTTC. The J gene is TRBJ2-1, the V gene TRBV12-3 or TRBV12-4; possibly TRBD2 for D (6 bases). The CDR3 length is 11 residues. V was clipped by 9 bases and J by 6 bases, with 9 bases between them.